One and the same sample provided the 20 T cell receptor beta chains below, sequenced in a study of shared clonotypes between healthy human individuals. TCRdb keeps only in-frame clones here, not all; method: immunoSEQ multiplex PCR. The table lists approximately 2,300,000 clones, approximately 90% of them singletons. Specimen: naive CD4+ T cells from PBMCs. The subset was: CD45RA+ positively selected. All receptors derive from a man younger than 30 in good health. Some clones in this sample may be carry-over from other donors' samples.

The chain uses TRBV6-6 and TRBJ1-2; no firm D call. Trimming removed 5 bases from V and 3 bases from J, with 4 bases in between. CDR3 length: 11 residues. Germline CDR1 and CDR2: MNHNY and SVGAGI (reference sequence). The CDR3 region is CASSPYYGYTF. In nucleotides, the CDR3 is TGTGCCAGCAGTCCTTACTATGGCTACACCTTC.

The CDR3 region is CASSPGTGQYF. Here the CDR3 DNA reads TGTGCCAGCAGCCCTGGGACAGGGCAGTACTTC. The chain carries TRBV5-5 and TRBJ2-7, with 8 positions matching TRBD1. The germline CDR1 and CDR2 sequences are SGHKS and YYEKEE (reference sequence). V lost 4 bases to trimming and J lost 9 bases; unmatched junction nucleotides: 3. The CDR3 covers 11 residues.

This clone has more than one count but fewer than ten. CDR3 protein: CASSVASRPTGELFF. In DNA, the CDR3 is TGTGCCAGCAGCGTAGCATCTAGGCCCACCGGGGAGCTGTTTTTT. This sequence joins TRBV9 and TRBJ2-2; no clear D. This CDR3 is 15 amino acids long. Germline V lookup: CDR1 SGDLS, CDR2 YYNGEE. Deletions cut 0 bases from V and 4 bases from J, with 10 bases between.

This sequence joins TRBV28 and TRBJ2-3, with D perhaps being TRBD1 or TRBD2 (5 bases each). Trimming took 3 bases from V and 5 from J, leaving 9 bases between them. CDR1 and CDR2 from the germline V gene are MDHEN and SYDVKM. This CDR3 has 13 residues. The CDR3 region is CASSFTGGDTQYF. DNA for the CDR3: TGTGCCAGCAGTTTTACTGGGGGAGATACGCAGTATTTT.

A remark on this clone: The identical CDR3 is also encoded by other nucleotide sequences in the sample. The gene calls are TRBV7-3 and TRBJ2-7; 8 bases fit TRBD2. Germline V gene data show CDR1 as SGHTA and CDR2 as FQGTGA. This CDR3 spans 14 amino acids. V gave up 5 bases and J gave up 4 bases; unmatched junction bases: 7. The CDR3 DNA reads TGTGCCAGCAGCCCGGGGGGGGCAGAATACGAGCAGTACTTC. This codes for CASSPGGAEYEQYF. Based on the CDR3 plus reference TRBV7-3 and TRBJ2-7, the full variable domain is GAGVSQTPSNKVTEKGKYVELRCDPISGHTALYWYRQSLGQGPEFLIYFQGTGAADDSGLPNDRFFAVRPEGSVSTLKIQRTERGDSAVYLCASSPGGAEYEQYFGPGTRLTVT.

The gene calls are TRBV11-1 and TRBJ2-1, with 7 nucleotides matching TRBD2. V shed 9 bases, J shed 0 bases, and the junction held 5 bases outside the gene matches. Germline values: CDR1 SGHAT, CDR2 FQDESV (reference sequence). The length of the CDR3 is 14 residues. The CDR3 spells CASTTGGSYNEQFF. The CDR3 DNA reads TGTGCCAGTACAACGGGAGGCTCCTACAATGAGCAGTTCTTC.

The V call is TRBV29-1, the J call TRBJ1-1, with a possible D match to TRBD1 (5 bases). The CDR3 loop spans 12 amino acids. Germline assignment: CDR1 SQVTM and CDR2 ANQGSEA. V was shortened by 8 bases and J by 5 bases, with 15 bases between the two germline ends. In DNA, the CDR3 is TGCAGCACCCGAGCGGGACGAACTGAAGCTTTCTTT. It is translated as CSTRAGRTEAFF. The whole variable domain, remainder taken from reference TRBV29-1 and TRBJ1-1, is SAVISQKPSRDICQRGTSLTIQCQVDSQVTMMFWYRQQPGQSLTLIATANQGSEATYESGFVIDKFPISRPNLTFSTLTVSNMSPEDSSIYLCSTRAGRTEAFFGQGTRLTVV.

Here the CDR3 reads CASSQSPGSLGNQPQHF. The DNA for the CDR3 is TGCGCCAGCAGTCAATCCCCCGGGTCCTTGGGCAATCAGCCCCAGCATTTT. The chain recombines TRBV23-1 with TRBJ1-5; no definite D call. TRBV23-1 qualifies as an ORF whose function is uncertain. V shed 0 bases and J shed 2 bases, with 14 bases lying between them. This CDR3 region has 17 residues.

This clone was seen more than once but under ten times. The V and J genes are TRBV19 and TRBJ1-1, with D tentatively TRBD1 (5 bases). CDR3 length equals 14 residues. Trimming took off 4 bases at V and 2 bases at J, with 11 bases between the two ends. The germline CDR1 and CDR2 sequences are LNHDA and SQIVND (reference sequence). CDR3 sequence: CASSTRQSNTEAFF. The DNA for the CDR3 is TGTGCCAGTAGTACGAGACAGAGCAACACTGAAGCTTTCTTT.

CDR3 coding DNA: TGCGCCAGCAGCCTTCGCACGGGGTCCGAGCAGTACTTC. Translation: CASSLRTGSEQYF. The J gene is TRBJ2-7, the V gene TRBV5-1, with D possibly matching TRBD2 (5 bases). The V gene lost 4 bases and the J gene lost 6 bases, with 14 bases spanning the gap. Germline CDR1 and CDR2: SGHRS and YFSETQ. The CDR3 is 13 residues long. Looking up the rest from reference TRBV5-1 and TRBJ2-7 gives the full variable domain: KAGVTQTPRYLIKTRGQQVTLSCSPISGHRSVSWYQQTPGQGLQFLFEYFSETQRNKGNFPGRFSGRQFSNSRSEMNVSTLELGDSALYLCASSLRTGSEQYFGPGTRLTVT.

The V and J genes are TRBV5-4 and TRBJ2-2; 7 positions agree with TRBD1. From germline, CDR1 is SGHNT and CDR2 YYREEE (reference sequence). The CDR3 loop spans 15 amino acids. J was trimmed by 4 bases and V by 4 bases; bases with no gene match: 7. DNA for the CDR3: TGTGCCAGCAGCCAGCCCGACAGGGCCACCGGGGAGCTGTTTTTT. Its translation: CASSQPDRATGELFF.

The CDR3 sequence: CASGEGAGKDTQYF. CDR3 coding DNA: TGTGCCAGCGGGGAAGGGGCGGGGAAAGATACGCAGTATTTT. The chain has TRBV7-2 and TRBJ2-3, with D tentatively TRBD2 (6 bases). Germline V lookup: CDR1 SGHTA, CDR2 FQGNSA. V was pared by 8 bases and J by 5 bases, with 17 bases between. CDR3 length equals 14 residues. Based on the CDR3 plus reference TRBV7-2 and TRBJ2-3, the full variable domain is GAGVSQSPSNKVTEKGKDVELRCDPISGHTALYWYRQSLGQGLEFLIYFQGNSAPDKSGLPSDRFSAERTGGSVSTLTIQRTQQEDSAVYLCASGEGAGKDTQYFGPGTRLTVL.

V and J are TRBV18 and TRBJ2-1; TRBD2 matches at 12 bases. Germline values: CDR1 KGHSH, CDR2 LQKENI. Trimming took 3 bases from V and 0 from J; bases not matched to a gene: 3. The CDR3 length is 17 residues. The CDR3 is CASSPLAGGSSYNEQFF. The CDR3 region has the DNA TGTGCCAGCTCACCTCTAGCGGGAGGGAGCTCCTACAATGAGCAGTTCTTC.

The V and J genes are TRBV5-1 and TRBJ2-1; 7 bases map to TRBD2. Germline lookup yields CDR1 SGHRS and CDR2 YFSETQ. This CDR3 has 16 residues. Trimming cost V 4 bases and J 7 bases; bases outside gene matches: 14. For the CDR3, the DNA is TGCGCCAGCAGCCCCGCCCCCAGCGGGGTATCTAATGAGCAGTTCTTC. Its protein is CASSPAPSGVSNEQFF.

The gene calls are TRBV15 and TRBJ1-3; 7 bases align to TRBD1. Unmatched junction bases numbered 8, after V lost 6 bases and J lost 0 bases. Germline assignment: CDR1 LNHNV and CDR2 YYDKDF (reference sequence). This CDR3 spans 16 amino acids. The CDR3 loop is CATRQTGSFSGNTIYF. DNA of the CDR3: TGTGCCACCAGACAGACAGGGTCCTTCTCTGGAAACACCATATATTTT.

The V gene is TRBV7-2, the J gene TRBJ2-2; D call uncertain. The CDR3 loop spans 15 amino acids. V shed 2 bases and J shed 6 bases, with 13 bases lying between them. Germline values: CDR1 SGHTA, CDR2 FQGNSA. CDR3 amino acids: CASSLFSVQPGELFF. CDR3 in DNA: TGTGCCAGCAGCTTATTCAGCGTTCAGCCCGGGGAGCTGTTTTTT.

In this sample, this clone turned up a few times. CDR3 region: CASSLRPVSTDTQYF. The CDR3 region has the DNA TGTGCCAGCAGCTTACGGCCGGTTAGCACAGATACGCAGTATTTT. The chain employs TRBV7-8 and TRBJ2-3; D is uncertain. CDR3 size: 15 residues. Germline loops: CDR1 SGHVS, CDR2 FQNEAQ. Between the trimmed V and J ends, which lost 2 bases and 0 bases, there was a span of 9 bases.

This clone was observed once. The chain is built from TRBV11-3 and TRBJ2-1; 11 bases map to TRBD1. There are 17 residues in the CDR3. The germline CDR1 and CDR2 sequences are SGHNT and YENEEA. With V trimmed by 3 bases and J by 3 bases, 7 bases remained unmatched. CDR3: CASSFSFGTGGYNEQFF. CDR3 nucleotides: TGTGCCAGCAGCTTCAGTTTTGGGACAGGGGGCTACAATGAGCAGTTCTTC.

The V and J genes are TRBV9 and TRBJ1-2, with D possibly being TRBD1 (6 bases). Trimming took 4 bases from V and 7 from J, leaving 20 bases between them. Looked up from germline, CDR1 is SGDLS and CDR2 is YYNGEE. The CDR3 sequence is 15 residues long. CDR3 region: CASSPQTGGLPGYTF. CDR3 DNA sequence: TGTGCCAGCAGCCCCCAGACAGGAGGACTCCCTGGCTACACCTTC.

V is TRBV4-3 and J is TRBJ2-2; a weak D match, TRBD2 (5 bases). The germline V and J ends were trimmed by 7 bases and 6 bases, with 18 bases remaining between them. CDR1 and CDR2 from the germline V gene are LGHNA and YSLEER. The CDR3 spans 15 residues. The CDR3 reads CASKQAASFPGELFF. In DNA, the CDR3 is TGCGCCAGCAAGCAAGCGGCTAGCTTCCCCGGGGAGCTGTTTTTT.